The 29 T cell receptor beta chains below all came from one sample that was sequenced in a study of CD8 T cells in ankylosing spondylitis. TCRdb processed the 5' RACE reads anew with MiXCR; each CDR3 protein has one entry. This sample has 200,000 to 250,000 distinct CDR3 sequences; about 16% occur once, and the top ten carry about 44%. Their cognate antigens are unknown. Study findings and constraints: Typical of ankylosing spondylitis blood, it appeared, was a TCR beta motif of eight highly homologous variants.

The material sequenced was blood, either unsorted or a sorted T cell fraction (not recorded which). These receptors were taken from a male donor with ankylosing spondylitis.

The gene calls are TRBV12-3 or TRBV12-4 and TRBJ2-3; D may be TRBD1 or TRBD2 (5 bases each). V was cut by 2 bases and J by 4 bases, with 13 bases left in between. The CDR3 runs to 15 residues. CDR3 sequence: CASSLRVTGPDTQYF. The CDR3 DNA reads TGTGCCAGCAGTTTAAGGGTTACGGGGCCAGATACGCAGTATTTT.

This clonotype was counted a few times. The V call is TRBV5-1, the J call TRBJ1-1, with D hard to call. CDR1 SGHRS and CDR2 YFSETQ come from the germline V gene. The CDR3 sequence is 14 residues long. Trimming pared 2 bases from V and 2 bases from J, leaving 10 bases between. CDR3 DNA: TGCGCCAGCAGCTTATCTTGGGGAAACACTGAAGCTTTCTTT. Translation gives CASSLSWGNTEAFF. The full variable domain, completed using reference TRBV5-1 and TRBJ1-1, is KAGVTQTPRYLIKTRGQQVTLSCSPISGHRSVSWYQQTPGQGLQFLFEYFSETQRNKGNFPGRFSGRQFSNSRSEMNVSTLELGDSALYLCASSLSWGNTEAFFGQGTRLTVV.

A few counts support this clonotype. The CDR3, as DNA: TGTGCCACCAGCAGTGATCGGGCCGAGCGGAGCTCCTACAATGAGCAGTTCTTC. It codes for CATSSDRAERSSYNEQFF. The gene calls are TRBV15 and TRBJ2-1, with D maybe TRBD2 (5 bases). Trimming took 3 bases from V and 0 from J, leaving 18 bases between them. The germline V gene has CDR1 LNHNV and CDR2 YYDKDF (reference sequence). CDR3 length: 18 residues.

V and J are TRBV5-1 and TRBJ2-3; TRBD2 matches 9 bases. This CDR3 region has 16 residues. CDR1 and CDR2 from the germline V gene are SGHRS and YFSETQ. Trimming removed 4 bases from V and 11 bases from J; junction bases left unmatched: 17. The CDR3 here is CASSLISAGGPDGQYF. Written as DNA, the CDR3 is TGCGCCAGCAGCCTCATTTCGGCGGGAGGGCCTGACGGGCAGTATTTT.

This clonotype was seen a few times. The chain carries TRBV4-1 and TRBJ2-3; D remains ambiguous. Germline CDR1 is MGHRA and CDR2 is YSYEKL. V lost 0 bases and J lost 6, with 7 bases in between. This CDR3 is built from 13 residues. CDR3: CASSQEGSDTQYF. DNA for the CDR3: TGCGCCAGCAGCCAAGAAGGGTCGGATACGCAGTATTTT.

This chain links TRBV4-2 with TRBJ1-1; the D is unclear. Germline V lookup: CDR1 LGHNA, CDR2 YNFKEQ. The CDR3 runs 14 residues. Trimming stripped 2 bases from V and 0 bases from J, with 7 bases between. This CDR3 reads CASSQPELNTEAFF. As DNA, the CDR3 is TGTGCCAGCAGCCAACCGGAATTGAACACTGAAGCTTTCTTT.

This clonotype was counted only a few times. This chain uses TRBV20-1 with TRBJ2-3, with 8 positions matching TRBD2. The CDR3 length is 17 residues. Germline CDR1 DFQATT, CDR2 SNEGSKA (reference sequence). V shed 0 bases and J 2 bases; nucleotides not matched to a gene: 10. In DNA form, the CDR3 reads TGCAGTGCTAGAGATCTACTAGCGGAGGGGCTCACAGATACGCAGTATTTT. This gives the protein CSARDLLAEGLTDTQYF.

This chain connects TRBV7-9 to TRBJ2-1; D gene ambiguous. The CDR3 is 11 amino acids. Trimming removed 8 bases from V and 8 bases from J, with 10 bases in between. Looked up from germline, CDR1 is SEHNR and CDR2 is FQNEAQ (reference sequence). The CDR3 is CASQLVDEQFF. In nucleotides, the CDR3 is TGTGCCAGCCAGCTCGTGGATGAGCAGTTCTTC.

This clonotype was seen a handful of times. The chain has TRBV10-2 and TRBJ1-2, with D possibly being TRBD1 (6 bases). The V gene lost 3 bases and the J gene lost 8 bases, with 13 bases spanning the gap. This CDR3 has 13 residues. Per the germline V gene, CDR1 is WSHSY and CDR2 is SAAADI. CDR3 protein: CASSEQGFDGYTF. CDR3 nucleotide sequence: TGCGCCAGCAGTGAACAGGGATTCGACGGCTACACCTTC.

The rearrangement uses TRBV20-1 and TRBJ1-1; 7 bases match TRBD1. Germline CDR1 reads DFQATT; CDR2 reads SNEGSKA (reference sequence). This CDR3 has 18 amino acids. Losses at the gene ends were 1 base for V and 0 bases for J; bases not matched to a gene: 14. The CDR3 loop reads CSARGGIETGRVNTEAFF. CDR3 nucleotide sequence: TGCAGTGCTAGAGGAGGAATCGAGACAGGGAGGGTGAACACTGAAGCTTTCTTT.

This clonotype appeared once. CDR3: CASSGGAGDTQYF. DNA for the CDR3: TGTGCCAGCAGTGGAGGGGCAGGGGATACGCAGTATTTT. The chain links TRBV2 to TRBJ2-3; D is tentatively TRBD1 or TRBD2 (5 bases each). The CDR3 runs to 13 residues. The germline gives CDR1 SNHLY, CDR2 FYNNEI. The V gene lost 4 bases and the J gene lost 6 bases, with 11 bases spanning the gap.

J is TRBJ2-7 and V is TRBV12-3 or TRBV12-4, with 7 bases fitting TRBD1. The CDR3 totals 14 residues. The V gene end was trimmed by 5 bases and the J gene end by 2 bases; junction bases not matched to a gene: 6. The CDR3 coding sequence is TGTGCCAGCAGTCAGGGGGTAGTAACCTACGAGCAGTACTTC. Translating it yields CASSQGVVTYEQYF.

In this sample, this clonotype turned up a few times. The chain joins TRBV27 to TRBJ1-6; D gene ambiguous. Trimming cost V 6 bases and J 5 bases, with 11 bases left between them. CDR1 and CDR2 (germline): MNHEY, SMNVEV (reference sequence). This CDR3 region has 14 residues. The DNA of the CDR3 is TGTGCCAGCAGACTCACGGGCCATAATTCACCCCTCCACTTT. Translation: CASRLTGHNSPLHF.

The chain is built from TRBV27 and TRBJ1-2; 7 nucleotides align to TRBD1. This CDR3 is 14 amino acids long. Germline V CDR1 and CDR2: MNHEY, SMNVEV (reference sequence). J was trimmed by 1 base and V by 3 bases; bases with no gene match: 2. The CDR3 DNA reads TGTGCCAGCAGTTTGGCAGGGGGTAACTATGGCTACACCTTC. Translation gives CASSLAGGNYGYTF.

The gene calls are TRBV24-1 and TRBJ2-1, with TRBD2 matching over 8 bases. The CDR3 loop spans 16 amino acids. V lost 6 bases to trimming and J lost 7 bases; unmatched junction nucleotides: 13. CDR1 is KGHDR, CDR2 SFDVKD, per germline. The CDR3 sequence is CATSPSPTSASNEQFF. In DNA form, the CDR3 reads TGTGCCACCAGTCCCTCCCCGACTAGCGCAAGTAATGAGCAGTTCTTC.

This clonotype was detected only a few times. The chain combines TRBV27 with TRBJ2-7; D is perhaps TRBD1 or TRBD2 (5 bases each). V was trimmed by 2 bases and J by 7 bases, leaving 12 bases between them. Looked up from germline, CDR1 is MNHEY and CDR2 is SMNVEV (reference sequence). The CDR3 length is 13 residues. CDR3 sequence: CASSLQGDDEQYF. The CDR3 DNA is TGTGCCAGCAGTTTACAGGGAGATGATGAGCAGTACTTC.

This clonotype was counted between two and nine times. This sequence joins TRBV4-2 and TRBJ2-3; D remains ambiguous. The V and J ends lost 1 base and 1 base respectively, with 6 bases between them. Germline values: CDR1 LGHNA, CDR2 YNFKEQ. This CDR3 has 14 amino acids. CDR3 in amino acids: CASSQVPGTDTQYF. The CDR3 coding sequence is TGTGCCAGCAGCCAAGTTCCAGGCACAGATACGCAGTATTTT.

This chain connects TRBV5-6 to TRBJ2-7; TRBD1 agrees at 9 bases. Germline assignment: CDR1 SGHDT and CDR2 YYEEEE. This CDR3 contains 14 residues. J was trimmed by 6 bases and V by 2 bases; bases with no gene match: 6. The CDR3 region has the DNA TGTGCCAGCAGCTTCGGGACAGGGCCCCTCGAGCAGTACTTC. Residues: CASSFGTGPLEQYF.

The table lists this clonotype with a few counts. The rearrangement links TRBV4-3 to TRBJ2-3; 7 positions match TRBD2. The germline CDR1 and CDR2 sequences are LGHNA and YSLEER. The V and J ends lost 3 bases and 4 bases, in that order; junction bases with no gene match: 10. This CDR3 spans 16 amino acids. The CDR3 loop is CASSQSGGNPADTQYF. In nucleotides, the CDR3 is TGCGCCAGCAGCCAGTCGGGAGGCAATCCGGCAGATACGCAGTATTTT.

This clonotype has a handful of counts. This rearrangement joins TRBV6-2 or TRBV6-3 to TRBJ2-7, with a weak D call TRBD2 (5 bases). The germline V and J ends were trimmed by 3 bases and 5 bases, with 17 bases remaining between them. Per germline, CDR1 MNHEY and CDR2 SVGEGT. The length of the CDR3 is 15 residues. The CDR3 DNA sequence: TGTGCCAGCAGTTATGATCCTGAGGGTTGGGACGAGCAGTACTTC. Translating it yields CASSYDPEGWDEQYF.

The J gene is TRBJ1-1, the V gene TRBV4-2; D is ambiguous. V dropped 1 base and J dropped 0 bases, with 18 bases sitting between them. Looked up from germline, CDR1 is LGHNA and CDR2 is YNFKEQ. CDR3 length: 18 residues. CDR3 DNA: TGTGCCAGCAGCCAAGTGAACCCTCTGCCCCCCATGAACACTGAAGCTTTCTTT. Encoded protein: CASSQVNPLPPMNTEAFF.

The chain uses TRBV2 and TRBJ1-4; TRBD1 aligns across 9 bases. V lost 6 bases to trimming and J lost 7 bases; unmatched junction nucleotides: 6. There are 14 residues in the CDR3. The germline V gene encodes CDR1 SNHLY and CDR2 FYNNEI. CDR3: CASSAGQGGEKLFF. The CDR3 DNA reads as TGTGCCAGCAGCGCGGGACAGGGAGGTGAAAAACTGTTTTTT.

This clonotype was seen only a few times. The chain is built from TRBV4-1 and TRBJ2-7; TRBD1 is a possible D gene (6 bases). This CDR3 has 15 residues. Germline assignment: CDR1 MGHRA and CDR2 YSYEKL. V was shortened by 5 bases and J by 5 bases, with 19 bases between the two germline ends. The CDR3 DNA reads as TGCGCCAGCAGCTTCAGCGTCGGGGACACAAACGAGCAGTACTTC. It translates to CASSFSVGDTNEQYF.

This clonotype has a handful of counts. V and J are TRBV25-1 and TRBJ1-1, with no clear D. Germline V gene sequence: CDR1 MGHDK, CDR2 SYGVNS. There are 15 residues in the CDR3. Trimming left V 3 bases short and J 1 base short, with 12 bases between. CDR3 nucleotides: TGTGCCAGCAGTGACCCCCGGGAGGGGAACACTGAAGCTTTCTTT. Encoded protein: CASSDPREGNTEAFF.

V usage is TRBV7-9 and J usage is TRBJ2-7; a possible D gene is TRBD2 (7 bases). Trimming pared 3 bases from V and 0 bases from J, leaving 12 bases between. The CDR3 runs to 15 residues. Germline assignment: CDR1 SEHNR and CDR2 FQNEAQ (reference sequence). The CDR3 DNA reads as TGTGCCAGCAGCTTCGCCGGGGGGCTCTCCTACGAGCAGTACTTC. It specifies CASSFAGGLSYEQYF.

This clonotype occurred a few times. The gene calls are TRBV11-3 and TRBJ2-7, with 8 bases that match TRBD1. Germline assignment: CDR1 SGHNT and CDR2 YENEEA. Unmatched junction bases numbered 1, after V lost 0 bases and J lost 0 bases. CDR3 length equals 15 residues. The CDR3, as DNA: TGTGCCAGCAGCTTAGACAGGGGGCACTCCTACGAGCAGTACTTC. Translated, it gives CASSLDRGHSYEQYF.

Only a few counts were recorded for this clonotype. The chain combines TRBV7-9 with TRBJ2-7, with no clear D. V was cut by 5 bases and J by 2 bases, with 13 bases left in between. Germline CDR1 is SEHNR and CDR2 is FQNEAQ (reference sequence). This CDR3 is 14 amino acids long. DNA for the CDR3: TGTGCCAGCAGCCTACGACTGGCCCCCTACGAGCAGTACTTC. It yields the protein CASSLRLAPYEQYF. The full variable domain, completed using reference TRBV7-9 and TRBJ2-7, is DTGVSQNPRHKITKRGQNVTFRCDPISEHNRLYWYRQTLGQGPEFLTYFQNEAQLEKSRLLSDRFSAERPKGSFSTLEIQRTEQGDSAMYLCASSLRLAPYEQYFGPGTRLTVT.

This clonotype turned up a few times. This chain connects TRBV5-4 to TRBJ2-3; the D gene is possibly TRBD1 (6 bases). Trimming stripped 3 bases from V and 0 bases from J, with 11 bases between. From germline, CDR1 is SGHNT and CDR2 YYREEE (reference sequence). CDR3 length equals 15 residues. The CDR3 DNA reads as TGTGCCAGCAGCTGGGCTGGACAGAGCACAGATACGCAGTATTTT. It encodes CASSWAGQSTDTQYF.

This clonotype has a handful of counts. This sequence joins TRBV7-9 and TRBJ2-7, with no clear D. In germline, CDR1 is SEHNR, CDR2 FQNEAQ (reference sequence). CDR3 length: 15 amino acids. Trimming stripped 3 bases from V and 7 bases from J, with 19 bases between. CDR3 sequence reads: CASSFVGMVPLEQYF. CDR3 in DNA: TGTGCCAGCAGCTTCGTGGGTATGGTGCCCTTGGAGCAGTACTTC.